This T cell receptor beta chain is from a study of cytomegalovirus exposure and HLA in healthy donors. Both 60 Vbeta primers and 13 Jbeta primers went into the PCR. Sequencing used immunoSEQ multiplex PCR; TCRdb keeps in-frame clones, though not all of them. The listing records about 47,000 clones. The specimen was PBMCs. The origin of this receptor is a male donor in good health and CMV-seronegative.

The CDR3 nucleotides are TGTGCCGCTCAAGGGGCCTTCAAAGTTCGCTACACCTTC. It specifies CAAQGAFKVRYTF. The chain employs TRBV30 and TRBJ1-2, with D perhaps TRBD1 (5 bases). The CDR3 covers 13 residues. The V and J ends lost 8 bases and 9 bases respectively, with 22 bases between them. CDR1 and CDR2 (germline): GTSNPN, SVGIG (reference sequence).